This T cell receptor (beta chain) was profiled in a study of blood T cell repertoires in COVID-19. As for the study in general: There were acute and convalescent COVID-19 samples, and they came from the United States, Italy and Spain. PBMCs, B-cell-depleted T cells, or T cells were the source of the cDNA or gDNA that made up the material.

The germline V gene has CDR1 SGHDT and CDR2 YYEEEE. There are 17 residues in the CDR3. V lost 3 bases and J lost 2; bases outside the gene matches: 11. In the original analysis: Estimation of nucleated cell counts relied on the amplification of reference gene primers. Data came from immunoSEQ multiplex PCR; TCRdb stores just in-frame clones and leaves some out. V and J calls and clone size are copied from that table; D and trimming were computed from the DNA. The sample holds about 200,000 clones, roughly 86% seen once. This sequence originates from a man aged 18-30 years with active or convalescent COVID-19. The sample was peripheral blood. The chain uses TRBV5-6 and TRBJ2-3, with 8 bases aligning to TRBD1. The DNA for the CDR3 is TGTGCCAGCAGCTGGAGACAGGGGAGAGAGTACACAGATACGCAGTATTTT. Amino acid sequence: CASSWRQGREYTDTQYF. The whole variable domain, remainder taken from reference TRBV5-6 and TRBJ2-3, is DAGVTQSPTHLIKTRGQQVTLRCSPKSGHDTVSWYQQALGQGPQFIFQYYEEEERQRGNFPDRFSGHQFPNYSSELNVNALLLGDSALYLCASSWRQGREYTDTQYFGPGTRLTVL.